This T cell receptor beta chain was documented in a study of T cells after yellow fever vaccination. Study-wide results and limits: Detected again after the booster were most primary-vaccination clones, at approximately 96% CD4 and nearly 90% CD8.

V gave up 4 bases and J gave up 0 bases, with 6 bases separating them. Germline loops: CDR1 SQVTM, CDR2 ANQGSEA. The CDR3 has 13 amino acids. In its sample, this clonotype was seen once. The antigen is not known. Being one base from a much bigger clone, this may be a read error. Each CDR3 protein is one row after TCRdb ran MiXCR on the 5' RACE reads. The sample consists of some 120,000 distinct CDR3 sequences, 8.4% of them appearing once. The J gene is TRBJ2-2, the V gene TRBV29-1; the D is unclear. The sequence was collected from a man aged 25 to 40 who received the YFV17D yellow fever vaccine. The sample in question was CD8+ T cells sorted from PBMCs, obtained 45 days after the yellow fever booster vaccination. CDR3 in amino acids: CSVVDPNTGELFF. The CDR3 region has the DNA TGCAGCGTTGTAGACCCGAACACCGGGGAGCTGTTTTTT.